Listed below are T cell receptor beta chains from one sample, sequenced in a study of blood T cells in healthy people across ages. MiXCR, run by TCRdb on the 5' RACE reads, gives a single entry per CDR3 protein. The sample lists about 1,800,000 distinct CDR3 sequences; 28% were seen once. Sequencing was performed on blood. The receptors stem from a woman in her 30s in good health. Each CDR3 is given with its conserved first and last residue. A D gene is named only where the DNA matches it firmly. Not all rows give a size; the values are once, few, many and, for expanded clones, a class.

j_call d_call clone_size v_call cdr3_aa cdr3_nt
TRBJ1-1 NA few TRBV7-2 CASSLARGDLAEAFF TGTGCCAGCAGCTTAGCGAGGGGAGATCTAGCTGAAGCTTTCTTT
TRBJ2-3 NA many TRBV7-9 CASSLASGIHTDTQYF TGTGCCAGCAGCTTAGCTAGCGGAATACACACAGATACGCAGTATTTT
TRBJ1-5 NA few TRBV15 CATSRDADQPQHF TGTGCCACCAGCAGAGACGCAGATCAGCCCCAGCATTTT
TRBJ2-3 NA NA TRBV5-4 CASSLDSPGTDTQYF TGTGCCAGCAGCTTGGATTCGCCGGGAACAGATACGCAGTATTTT
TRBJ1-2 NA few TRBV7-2 CASSLVGSGYEVGYTF TGTGCCAGCAGCTTAGTAGGGTCAGGATATGAGGTTGGCTACACCTTC
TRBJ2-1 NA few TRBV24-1 CATSDLPRDKSSYNEQFF TGCGCCACCAGTGATTTGCCCAGGGACAAGAGCTCCTACAATGAGCAGTTCTTC
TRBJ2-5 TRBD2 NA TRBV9 CASSVVGGGDPYQETQYF TGTGCCAGCAGCGTAGTGGGCGGGGGGGATCCATACCAAGAGACCCAGTACTTC
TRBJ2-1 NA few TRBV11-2 CASSLGRGRRNEQFF TGTGCCAGCAGCTTAGGGAGGGGGCGCCGCAATGAGCAGTTCTTC
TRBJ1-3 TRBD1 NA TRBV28 CASSPATGGNTIYF TGTGCCAGCAGCCCTGCGACAGGGGGAAACACCATATATTTT
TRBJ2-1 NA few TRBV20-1 CSASYLNEQFF TGCAGTGCTAGTTACCTCAATGAGCAGTTCTTC
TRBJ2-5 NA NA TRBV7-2 CASSLAIQGETQYF TGTGCCAGCAGCTTAGCGATACAGGGCGAGACCCAGTACTTC
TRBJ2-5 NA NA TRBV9 CASSVDDSQETQYF TGTGCCAGCAGCGTAGACGACAGTCAAGAGACCCAGTACTTC
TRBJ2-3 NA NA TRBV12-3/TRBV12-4 CATRGSGVDTQYF TGTGCGACCAGGGGTTCTGGGGTAGATACGCAGTATTTT
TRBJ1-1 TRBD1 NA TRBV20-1 CSVPSRTGPMNTEAFF TGCAGTGTTCCAAGTCGGACAGGCCCCATGAACACTGAAGCTTTCTTT
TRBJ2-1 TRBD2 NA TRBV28 CASSLSSGRIYNEQFF TGTGCCAGCAGTTTAAGTAGCGGGAGGATCTACAATGAGCAGTTCTTC
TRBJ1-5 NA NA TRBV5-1 CASSGGTGQPQHF TGCGCCAGCAGCGGGGGTACCGGGCAGCCCCAGCATTTT
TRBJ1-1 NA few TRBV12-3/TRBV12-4 CASSLQTGTTEAFF TGTGCCAGCAGTCTCCAAACAGGGACCACTGAAGCTTTCTTT
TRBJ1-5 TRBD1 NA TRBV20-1 CSATWDSNQPQHF TGCAGTGCTACCTGGGACAGTAATCAGCCCCAGCATTTT
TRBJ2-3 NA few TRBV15 CATSRDVVTDTQYF TGTGCCACCAGCAGAGATGTGGTCACAGATACGCAGTATTTT
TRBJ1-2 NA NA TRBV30 CAWSVSTGYGYTF TGTGCCTGGAGTGTATCCACAGGGTATGGCTACACCTTC
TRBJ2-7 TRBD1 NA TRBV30 CAYQGGQGVNEQYF TGTGCCTACCAGGGGGGACAGGGGGTAAACGAGCAGTACTTC
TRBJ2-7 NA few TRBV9 CASSVDPGARYEQYF TGTGCCAGCAGCGTAGACCCAGGGGCGCGCTACGAGCAGTACTTC
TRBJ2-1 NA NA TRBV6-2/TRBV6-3 CASRKVSSYNEQFF TGTGCCAGCAGGAAGGTTAGCTCCTACAATGAGCAGTTCTTC
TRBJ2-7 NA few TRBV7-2 CASSLEGYRGEQYF TGTGCCAGCAGCTTGGAAGGGTACCGGGGGGAGCAGTACTTC
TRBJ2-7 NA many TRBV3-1 CASSQVAAYEQYF TGTGCCAGCAGCCAAGTGGCCGCCTACGAGCAGTACTTC
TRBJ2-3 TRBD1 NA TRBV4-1 CASSQDPGTGPDTDTQYF TGCGCCAGCAGCCAAGACCCCGGGACAGGGCCGGACACAGATACGCAGTATTTT
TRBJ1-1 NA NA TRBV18 CASSPLPDRNTEAFF TGTGCCAGCTCACCACTCCCAGACAGGAACACTGAAGCTTTCTTT
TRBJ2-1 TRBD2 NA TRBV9 CASSPTSGNEMNEQFF TGTGCCAGCAGCCCAACTAGCGGGAACGAAATGAATGAGCAGTTCTTC
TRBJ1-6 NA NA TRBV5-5 CASSLGQVGLESLHF TGTGCCAGCAGCTTGGGACAAGTTGGACTGGAGTCCCTCCACTTT
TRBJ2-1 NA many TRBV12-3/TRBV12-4 CASSLGQARYNEQFF TGTGCCAGCAGCCTTGGGCAAGCCCGTTACAATGAGCAGTTCTTC
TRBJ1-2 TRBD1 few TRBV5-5 CASRDRQGVGGYTF TGTGCCAGCAGGGATCGACAGGGGGTCGGCGGCTACACCTTC
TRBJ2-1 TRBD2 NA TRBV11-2 CASSTGTGRGLGEQFF TGTGCCAGCAGCACAGGTACGGGGAGGGGCCTTGGTGAGCAGTTCTTC
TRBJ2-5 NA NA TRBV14 CASTKTGQEETQYF TGTGCCAGCACTAAAACGGGGCAGGAGGAGACCCAGTACTTC
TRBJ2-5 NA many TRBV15 CATSRSNGGGETQYF TGTGCCACCAGCAGATCTAATGGAGGGGGGGAGACCCAGTACTTC
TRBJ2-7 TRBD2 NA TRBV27 CASSVAGTSNSEQYF TGTGCCAGCAGCGTTGCCGGGACTAGCAATAGCGAGCAGTACTTC
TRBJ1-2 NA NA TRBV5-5 CASSPRGGGVGYTF TGTGCCAGCAGCCCGCGAGGAGGGGGTGTCGGCTACACCTTC